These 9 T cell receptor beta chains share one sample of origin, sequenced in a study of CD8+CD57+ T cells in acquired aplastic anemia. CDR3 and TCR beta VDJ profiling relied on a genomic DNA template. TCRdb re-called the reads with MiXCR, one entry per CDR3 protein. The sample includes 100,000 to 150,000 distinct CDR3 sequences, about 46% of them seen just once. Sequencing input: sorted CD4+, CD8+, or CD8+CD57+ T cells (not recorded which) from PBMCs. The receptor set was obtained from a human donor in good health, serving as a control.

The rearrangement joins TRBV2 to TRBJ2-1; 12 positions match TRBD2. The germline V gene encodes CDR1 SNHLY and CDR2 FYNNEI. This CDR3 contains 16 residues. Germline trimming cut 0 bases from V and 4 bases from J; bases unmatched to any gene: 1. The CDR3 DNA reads TGTGCCAGCAGTGAAGCTCTAGCGGGAGGGTACAATGAGCAGTTCTTC. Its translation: CASSEALAGGYNEQFF.

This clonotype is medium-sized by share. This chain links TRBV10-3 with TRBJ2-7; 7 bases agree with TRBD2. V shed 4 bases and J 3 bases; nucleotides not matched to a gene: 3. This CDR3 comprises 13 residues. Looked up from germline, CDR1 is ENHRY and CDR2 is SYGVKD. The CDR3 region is CAISVGTIYEQYF. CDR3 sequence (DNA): TGTGCCATCAGTGTGGGGACTATCTACGAGCAGTACTTC.

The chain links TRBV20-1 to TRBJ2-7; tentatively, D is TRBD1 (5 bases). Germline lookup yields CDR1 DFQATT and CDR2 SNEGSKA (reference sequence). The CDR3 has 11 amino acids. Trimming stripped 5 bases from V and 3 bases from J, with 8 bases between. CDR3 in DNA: TGCAGTGCTCACAGGAACTACGAGCAGTACTTC. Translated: CSAHRNYEQYF.

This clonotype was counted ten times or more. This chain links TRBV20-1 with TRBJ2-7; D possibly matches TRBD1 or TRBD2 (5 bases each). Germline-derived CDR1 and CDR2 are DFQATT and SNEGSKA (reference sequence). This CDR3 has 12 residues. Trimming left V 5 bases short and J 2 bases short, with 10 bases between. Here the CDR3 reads CSAGTQAYEQYF. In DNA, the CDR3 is TGCAGTGCTGGGACCCAGGCCTACGAGCAGTACTTC.

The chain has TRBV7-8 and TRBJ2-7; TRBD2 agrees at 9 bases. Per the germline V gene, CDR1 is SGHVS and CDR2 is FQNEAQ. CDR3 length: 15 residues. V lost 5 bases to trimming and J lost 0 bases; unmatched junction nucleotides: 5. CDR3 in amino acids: CASSLSTSGSYEQYF. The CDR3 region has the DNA TGTGCCAGCAGCCTGTCGACTAGCGGCTCCTACGAGCAGTACTTC.

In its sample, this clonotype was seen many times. CDR3 loop: CASSQRAGLNTEAFF. CDR3 nucleotide sequence: TGTGCCAGCAGCCAGCGGGCGGGATTGAACACTGAAGCTTTCTTT. This chain uses TRBV4-2 with TRBJ1-1, with D uncertain. V was pared by 3 bases and J by 0 bases, with 11 bases between. Germline values: CDR1 LGHNA, CDR2 YNFKEQ. This CDR3 contains 15 residues.

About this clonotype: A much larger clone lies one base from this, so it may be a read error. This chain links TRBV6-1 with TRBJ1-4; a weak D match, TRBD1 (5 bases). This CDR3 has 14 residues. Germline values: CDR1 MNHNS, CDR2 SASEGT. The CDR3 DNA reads TGTGCCAGCAGGAGAGACAGTACTAATGAAAAACTGCTTTTT. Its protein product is CASRRDSTNEKLLF.

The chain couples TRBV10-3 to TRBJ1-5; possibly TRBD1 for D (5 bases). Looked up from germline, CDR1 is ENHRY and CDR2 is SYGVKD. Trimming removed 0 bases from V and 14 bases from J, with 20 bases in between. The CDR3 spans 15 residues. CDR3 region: CAISESATANSPEHF. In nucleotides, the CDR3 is TGTGCCATCAGTGAGTCCGCGACAGCAAATTCCCCCGAGCATTTT.

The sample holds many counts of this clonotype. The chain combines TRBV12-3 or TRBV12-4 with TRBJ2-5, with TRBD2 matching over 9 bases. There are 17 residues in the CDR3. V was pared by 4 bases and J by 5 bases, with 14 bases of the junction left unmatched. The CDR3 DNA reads TGTGCCAGCAGTTCCCCTAGCGGGGTTCCGGGGGGGGAGACCCAGTACTTC. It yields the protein CASSSPSGVPGGETQYF.